This T cell receptor beta chain appears in the sequencing data of a study of CD8 T cells in ankylosing spondylitis. Study conclusions and caveats: Clones linked with disease were CD8+ and fairly uncommon in the peripheral blood. Reportedly, matched ankylosing spondylitis synovial fluid was significantly enriched for disease-linked clones. There was a TCR beta motif, made of several highly homologous variants, that appeared characteristic of ankylosing spondylitis blood.

It was by quantitative 5'-RACE with molecular barcodes that TCR beta libraries were made. In TCRdb, the 5' RACE reads were re-called with MiXCR into one record per CDR3 protein. The repertoire has under 250,000 distinct CDR3 sequences, about 10% of them found once; the top ten carry roughly 6.8%. As concerns this clonotype: Its antigen is unknown.

The CDR3 totals 16 residues. Germline loops: CDR1 SGHRS, CDR2 YFSETQ. The trim removed 3 bases at V and 3 bases at J, leaving 4 bases unmatched. This chain links TRBV5-1 with TRBJ2-2, with TRBD1 identical over 11 bases. The TCR originated in a male donor with ankylosing spondylitis or in good health (not recorded which). The sample consisted of blood, either unsorted or a sorted T cell fraction (not recorded which). The CDR3 protein is CASSWRTGGDTGELFF. For the CDR3, the DNA is TGCGCCAGCAGCTGGAGGACAGGGGGCGACACCGGGGAGCTGTTTTTT.